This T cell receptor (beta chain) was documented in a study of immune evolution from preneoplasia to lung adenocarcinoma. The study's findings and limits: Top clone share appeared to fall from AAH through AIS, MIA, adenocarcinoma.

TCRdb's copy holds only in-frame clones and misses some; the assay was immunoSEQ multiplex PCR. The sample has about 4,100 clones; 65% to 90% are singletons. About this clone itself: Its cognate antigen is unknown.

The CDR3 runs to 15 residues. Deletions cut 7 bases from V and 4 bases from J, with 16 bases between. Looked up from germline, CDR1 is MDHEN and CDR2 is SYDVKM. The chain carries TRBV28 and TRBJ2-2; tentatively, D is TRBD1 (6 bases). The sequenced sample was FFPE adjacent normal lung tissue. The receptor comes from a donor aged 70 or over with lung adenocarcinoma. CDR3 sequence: CASTSHTGSTGELFF. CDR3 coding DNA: TGTGCCAGCACTTCCCATACAGGGTCCACCGGGGAGCTGTTTTTT.